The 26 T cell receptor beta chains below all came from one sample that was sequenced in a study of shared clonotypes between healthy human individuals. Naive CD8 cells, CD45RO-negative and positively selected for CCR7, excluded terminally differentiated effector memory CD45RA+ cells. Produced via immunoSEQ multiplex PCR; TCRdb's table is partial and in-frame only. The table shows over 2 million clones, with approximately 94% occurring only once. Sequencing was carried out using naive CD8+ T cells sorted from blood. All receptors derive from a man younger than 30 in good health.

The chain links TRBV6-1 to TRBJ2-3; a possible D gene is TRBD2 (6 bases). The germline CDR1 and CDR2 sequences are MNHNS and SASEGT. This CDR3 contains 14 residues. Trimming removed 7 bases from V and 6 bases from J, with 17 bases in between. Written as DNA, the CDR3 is TGTGCCAGCATCCCCGGGAGCGTCGTGGATACGCAGTATTTT. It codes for CASIPGSVVDTQYF.

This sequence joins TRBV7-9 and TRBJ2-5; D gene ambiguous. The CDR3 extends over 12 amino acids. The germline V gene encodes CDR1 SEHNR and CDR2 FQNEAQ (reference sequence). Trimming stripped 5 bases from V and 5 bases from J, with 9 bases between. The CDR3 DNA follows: TGTGCCAGCAGCCCCTTTGGGGAGACCCAGTACTTC. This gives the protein CASSPFGETQYF.

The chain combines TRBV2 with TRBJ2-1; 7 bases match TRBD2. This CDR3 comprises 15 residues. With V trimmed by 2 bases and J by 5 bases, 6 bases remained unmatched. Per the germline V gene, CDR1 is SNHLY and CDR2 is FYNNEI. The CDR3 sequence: CASSEWASGNNEQFF. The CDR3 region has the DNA TGTGCCAGCAGTGAATGGGCTAGCGGAAACAATGAGCAGTTCTTC.

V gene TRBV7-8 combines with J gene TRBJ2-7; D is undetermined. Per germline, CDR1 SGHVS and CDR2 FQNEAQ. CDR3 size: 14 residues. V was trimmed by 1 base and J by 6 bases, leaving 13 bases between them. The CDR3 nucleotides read TGTGCCAGCAGCTTAGTGGTCAGGACGATCGAGCAGTACTTC. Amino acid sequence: CASSLVVRTIEQYF.

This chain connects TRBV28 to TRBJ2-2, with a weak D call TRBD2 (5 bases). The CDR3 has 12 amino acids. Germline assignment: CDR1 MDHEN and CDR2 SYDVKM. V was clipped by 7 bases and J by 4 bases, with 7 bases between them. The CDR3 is CASIRGTGELFF. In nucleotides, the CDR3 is TGTGCCAGCATCCGGGGCACCGGGGAGCTGTTTTTT.

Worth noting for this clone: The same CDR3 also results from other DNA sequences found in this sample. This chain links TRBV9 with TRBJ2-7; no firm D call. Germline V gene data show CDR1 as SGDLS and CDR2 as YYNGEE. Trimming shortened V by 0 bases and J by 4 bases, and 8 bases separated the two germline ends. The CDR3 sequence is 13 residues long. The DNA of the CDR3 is TGTGCCAGCAGCGTAGCGTTAGGATACGAGCAGTACTTC. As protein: CASSVALGYEQYF.

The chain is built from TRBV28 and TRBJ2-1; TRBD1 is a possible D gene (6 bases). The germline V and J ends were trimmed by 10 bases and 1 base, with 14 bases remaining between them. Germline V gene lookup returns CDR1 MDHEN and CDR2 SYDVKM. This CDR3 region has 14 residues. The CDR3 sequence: CATLSGQSYNEQFF. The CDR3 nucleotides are TGTGCCACCCTTTCCGGACAGTCCTACAATGAGCAGTTCTTC.

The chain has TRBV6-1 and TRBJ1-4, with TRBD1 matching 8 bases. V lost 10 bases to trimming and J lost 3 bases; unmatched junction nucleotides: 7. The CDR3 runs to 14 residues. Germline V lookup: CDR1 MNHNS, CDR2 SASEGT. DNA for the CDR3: TGTGCCACCTCGGACAGGGCAGCTAATGAAAAACTGTTTTTT. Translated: CATSDRAANEKLFF.

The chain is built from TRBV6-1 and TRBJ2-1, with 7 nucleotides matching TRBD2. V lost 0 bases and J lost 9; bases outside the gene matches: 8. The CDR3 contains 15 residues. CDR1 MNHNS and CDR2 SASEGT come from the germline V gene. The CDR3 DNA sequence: TGTGCCAGCAGTGAAGCTGCCGCCGTAGCGGGTGAGCAGTTCTTC. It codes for CASSEAAAVAGEQFF.

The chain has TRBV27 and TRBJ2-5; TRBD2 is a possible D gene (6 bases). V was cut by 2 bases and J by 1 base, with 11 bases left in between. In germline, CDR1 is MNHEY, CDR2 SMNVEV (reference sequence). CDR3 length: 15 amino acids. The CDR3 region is CASSLMMEGQETQYF. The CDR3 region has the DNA TGTGCCAGCAGTTTAATGATGGAGGGCCAAGAGACCCAGTACTTC.

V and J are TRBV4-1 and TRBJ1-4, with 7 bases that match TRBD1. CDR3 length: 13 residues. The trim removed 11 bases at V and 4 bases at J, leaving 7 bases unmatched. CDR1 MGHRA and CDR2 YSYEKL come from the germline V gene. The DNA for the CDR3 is TGCGCCTCCCAGGACAGGTTTAATGAAAAACTGTTTTTT. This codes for CASQDRFNEKLFF.

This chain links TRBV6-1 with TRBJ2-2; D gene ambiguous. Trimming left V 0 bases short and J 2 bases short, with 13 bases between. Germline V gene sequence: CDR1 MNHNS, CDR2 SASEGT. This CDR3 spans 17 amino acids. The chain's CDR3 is CASSEAFPTPNTGELFF. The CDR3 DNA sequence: TGTGCCAGCAGTGAAGCGTTCCCCACCCCAAACACCGGGGAGCTGTTTTTT.

The CDR3 region has the DNA TGTGCCACCAAACTCTCCCTTGGGCAGGACTATGGCTACACCTTC. The encoded protein is CATKLSLGQDYGYTF. The chain couples TRBV27 to TRBJ1-2; no firm D call. This CDR3 has 15 residues. CDR1 is MNHEY and CDR2 is SMNVEV in the germline V gene (reference sequence). V lost 10 bases and J 3 bases, leaving 21 bases between the germline ends.

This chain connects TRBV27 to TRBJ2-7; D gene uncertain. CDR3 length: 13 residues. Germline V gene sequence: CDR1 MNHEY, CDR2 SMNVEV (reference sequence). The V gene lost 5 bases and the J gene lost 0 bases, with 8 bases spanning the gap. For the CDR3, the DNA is TGTGCCAGCAGTATTATAGGCTCCTACGAGCAGTACTTC. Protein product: CASSIIGSYEQYF.

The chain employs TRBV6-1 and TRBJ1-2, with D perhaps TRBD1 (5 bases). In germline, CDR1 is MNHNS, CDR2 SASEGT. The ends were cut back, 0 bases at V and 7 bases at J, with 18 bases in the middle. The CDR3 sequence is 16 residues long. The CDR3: CASSEAGEGRSAGYTF. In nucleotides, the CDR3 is TGTGCCAGCAGTGAAGCGGGGGAGGGGAGAAGTGCTGGCTACACCTTC.

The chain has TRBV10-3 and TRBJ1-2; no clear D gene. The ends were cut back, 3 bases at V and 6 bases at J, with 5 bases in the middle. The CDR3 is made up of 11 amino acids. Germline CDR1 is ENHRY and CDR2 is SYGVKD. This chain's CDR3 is CAISDGDGYTF. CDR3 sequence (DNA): TGTGCCATCAGTGACGGGGATGGCTACACCTTC.

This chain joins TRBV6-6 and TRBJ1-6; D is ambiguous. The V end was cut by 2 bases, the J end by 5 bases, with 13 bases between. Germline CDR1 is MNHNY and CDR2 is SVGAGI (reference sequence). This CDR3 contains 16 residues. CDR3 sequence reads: CASSYGWRVNNSPLHF. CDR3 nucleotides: TGTGCCAGCAGTTACGGGTGGAGGGTTAATAATTCACCCCTCCACTTT.

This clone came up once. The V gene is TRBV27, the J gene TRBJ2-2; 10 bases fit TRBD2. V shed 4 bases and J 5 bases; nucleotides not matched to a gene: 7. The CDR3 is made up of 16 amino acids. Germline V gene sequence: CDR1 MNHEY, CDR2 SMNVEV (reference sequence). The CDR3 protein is CASSWSSGSITGELFF. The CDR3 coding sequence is TGTGCCAGCAGTTGGTCTAGCGGGAGCATAACCGGGGAGCTGTTTTTT.

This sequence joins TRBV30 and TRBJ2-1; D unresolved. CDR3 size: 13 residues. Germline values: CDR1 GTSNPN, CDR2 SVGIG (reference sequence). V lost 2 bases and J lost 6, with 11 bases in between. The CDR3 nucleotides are TGTGCCTGGAGTCTGGTTAGCTTCAATGAGCAGTTCTTC. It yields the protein CAWSLVSFNEQFF.

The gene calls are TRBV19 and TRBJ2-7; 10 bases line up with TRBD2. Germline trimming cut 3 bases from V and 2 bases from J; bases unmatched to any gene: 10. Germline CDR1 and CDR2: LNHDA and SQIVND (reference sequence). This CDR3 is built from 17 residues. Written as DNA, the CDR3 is TGTGCCAGTAGTATCCCCACGCTAGCGGGGGTGACCTACGAGCAGTACTTC. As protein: CASSIPTLAGVTYEQYF.

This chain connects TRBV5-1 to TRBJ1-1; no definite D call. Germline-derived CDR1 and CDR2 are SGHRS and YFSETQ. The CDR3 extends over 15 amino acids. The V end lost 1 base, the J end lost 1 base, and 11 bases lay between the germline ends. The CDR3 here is CASSLSGNENTEAFF. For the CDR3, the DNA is TGCGCCAGCAGCTTGTCGGGAAATGAGAACACTGAAGCTTTCTTT.

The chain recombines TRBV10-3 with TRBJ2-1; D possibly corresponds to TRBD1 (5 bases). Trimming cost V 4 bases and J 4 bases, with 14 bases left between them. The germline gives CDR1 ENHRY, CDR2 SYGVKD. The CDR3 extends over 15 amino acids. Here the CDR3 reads CAISAPETEYNEQFF. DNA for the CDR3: TGTGCCATCAGTGCCCCGGAGACAGAGTACAATGAGCAGTTCTTC.

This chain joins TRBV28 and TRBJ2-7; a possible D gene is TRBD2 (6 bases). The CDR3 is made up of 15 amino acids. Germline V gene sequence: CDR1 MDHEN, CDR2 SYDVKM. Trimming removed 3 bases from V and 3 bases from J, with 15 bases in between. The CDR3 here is CASSFPSDGVYEQYF. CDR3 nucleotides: TGTGCCAGCAGTTTCCCTAGCGACGGAGTCTACGAGCAGTACTTC.

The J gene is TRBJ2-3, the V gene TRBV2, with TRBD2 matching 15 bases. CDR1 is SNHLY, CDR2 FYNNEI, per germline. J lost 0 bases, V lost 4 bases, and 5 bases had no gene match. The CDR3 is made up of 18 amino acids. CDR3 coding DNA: TGTGCCAGCAGTGTTGGACTAGCGGGGGGGGTAAGCACAGATACGCAGTATTTT. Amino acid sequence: CASSVGLAGGVSTDTQYF.

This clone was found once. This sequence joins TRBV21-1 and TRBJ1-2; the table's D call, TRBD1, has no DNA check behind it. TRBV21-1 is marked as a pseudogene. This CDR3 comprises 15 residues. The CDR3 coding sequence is TGTGCCAGCAGCAAAGCAGGCAGGGCCTCCTATGGCTACACCTTC. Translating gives CASSKAGRASYGYTF.

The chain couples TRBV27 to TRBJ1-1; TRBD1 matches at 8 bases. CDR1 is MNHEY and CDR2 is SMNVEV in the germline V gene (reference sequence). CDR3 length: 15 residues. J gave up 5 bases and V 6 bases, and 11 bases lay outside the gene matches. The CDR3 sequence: CASSTYPTGGTEAFF. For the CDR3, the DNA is TGTGCCAGCAGCACATACCCTACAGGGGGAACTGAAGCTTTCTTT.